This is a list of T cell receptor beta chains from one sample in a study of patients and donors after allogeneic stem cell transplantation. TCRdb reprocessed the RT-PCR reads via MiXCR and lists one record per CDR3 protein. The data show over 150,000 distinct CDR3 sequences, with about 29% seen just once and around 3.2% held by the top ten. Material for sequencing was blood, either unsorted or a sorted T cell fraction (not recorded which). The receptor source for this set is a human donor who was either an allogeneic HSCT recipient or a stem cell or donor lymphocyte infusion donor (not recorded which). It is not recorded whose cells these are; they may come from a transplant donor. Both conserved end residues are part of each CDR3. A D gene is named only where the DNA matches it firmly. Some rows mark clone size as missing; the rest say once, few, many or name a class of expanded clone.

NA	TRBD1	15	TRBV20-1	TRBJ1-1	CSARDWGTGGTEAFF	TGCAGTGCTAGAGATTGGGGAACAGGGGGCACTGAAGCTTTCTTT
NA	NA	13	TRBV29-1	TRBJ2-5	CSGRRTDQETQYF	TGCAGCGGTCGCCGGACGGATCAAGAGACCCAGTACTTC
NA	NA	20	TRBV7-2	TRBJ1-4	CASSLVIGQDETTTNEKLFF	TGTGCCAGCAGCTTAGTGATCGGGCAGGACGAAACGACAACTAATGAAAAACTGTTTTTT
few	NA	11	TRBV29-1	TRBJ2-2	CSVKETGELFF	TGCAGCGTTAAGGAGACCGGGGAGCTGTTTTTT
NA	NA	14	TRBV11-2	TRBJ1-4	CASSLNQRDEKLFF	TGTGCCAGCAGCTTAAACCAACGCGACGAAAAACTGTTTTTT
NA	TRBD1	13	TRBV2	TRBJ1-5	CASSENRGKPQHF	TGTGCCAGCAGTGAAAACAGGGGTAAGCCCCAGCATTTT
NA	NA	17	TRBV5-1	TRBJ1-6	CASSSSQQIRENSPLHF	TGCGCCAGCAGCTCGAGCCAGCAGATTAGGGAGAATTCACCCCTCCACTTT
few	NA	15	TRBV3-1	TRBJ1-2	CASSYQGSLTYGYTF	TGTGCCAGCAGCTATCAGGGTAGCCTTACCTATGGCTACACCTTC
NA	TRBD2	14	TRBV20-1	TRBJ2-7	CSGGTSGSSYEQYF	TGCAGTGGAGGGACTAGCGGGAGCTCCTACGAGCAGTACTTC
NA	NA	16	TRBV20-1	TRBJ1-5	CSAKRGPSYSNQPQHF	TGCAGTGCTAAGCGGGGGCCCTCATATAGCAATCAGCCCCAGCATTTT
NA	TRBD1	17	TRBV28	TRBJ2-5	CASRVWAGTGVQETQYF	TGTGCCAGCAGGGTATGGGCCGGGACAGGAGTTCAAGAGACCCAGTACTTC
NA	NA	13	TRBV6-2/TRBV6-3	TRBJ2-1	CASSPLIPIEQFF	TGTGCCAGCAGTCCGCTGATCCCCATTGAGCAGTTCTTC
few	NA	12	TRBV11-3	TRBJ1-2	CASSHGPYGYTF	TGTGCCAGCAGCCATGGACCCTATGGCTACACCTTC
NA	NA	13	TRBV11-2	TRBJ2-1	CASSLDSRNEQFF	TGTGCCAGCAGCTTAGATTCGAGGAATGAGCAGTTCTTC
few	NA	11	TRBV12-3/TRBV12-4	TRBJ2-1	CASTLSREQFF	TGTGCCAGCACCCTAAGCCGAGAGCAGTTCTTC
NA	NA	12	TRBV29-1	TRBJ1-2	CSVPGLGSGYTF	TGCAGCGTTCCAGGGTTGGGCTCTGGCTACACCTTC
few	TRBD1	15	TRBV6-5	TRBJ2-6	CASSQGTAGANVLTF	TGTGCCAGCAGTCAAGGGACAGCTGGGGCCAACGTCCTGACTTTC
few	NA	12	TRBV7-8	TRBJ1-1	CASSHENTEAFF	TGTGCCAGCAGCCACGAGAACACTGAAGCTTTCTTT
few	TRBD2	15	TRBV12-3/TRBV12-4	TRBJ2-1	CASRLAGGPGNEQFF	TGTGCCAGCAGACTAGCGGGAGGGCCTGGGAATGAGCAGTTCTTC
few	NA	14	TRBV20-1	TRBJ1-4	CSARDSLGVEKLFF	TGCAGTGCTAGAGACTCCTTGGGGGTCGAAAAACTGTTTTTT
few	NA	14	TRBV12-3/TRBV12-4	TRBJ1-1	CASSSRQGNTEAFF	TGTGCCAGCAGTTCCCGCCAGGGGAACACTGAAGCTTTCTTT
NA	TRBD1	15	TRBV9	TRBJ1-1	CASSTDRGAYTEAFF	TGTGCCAGCAGTACCGACAGGGGGGCTTACACTGAAGCTTTCTTT
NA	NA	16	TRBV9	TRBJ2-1	CASSVAWDFSYNEQFF	TGTGCCAGCAGCGTAGCCTGGGACTTTTCCTACAATGAGCAGTTCTTC
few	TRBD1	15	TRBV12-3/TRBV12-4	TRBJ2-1	CASGPGGPPDNEQFF	TGTGCCAGCGGACCAGGGGGCCCGCCGGACAATGAGCAGTTCTTC
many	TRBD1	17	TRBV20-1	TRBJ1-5	CSARGRTGTGSNQPQHF	TGCAGTGCTAGAGGCCGTACCGGGACAGGGAGCAATCAGCCCCAGCATTTT
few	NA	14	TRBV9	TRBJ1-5	CASSVHGEEQPQHF	TGTGCCAGCAGCGTCCACGGGGAGGAGCAGCCCCAGCATTTT
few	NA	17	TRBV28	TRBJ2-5	CASSLIWGILVGETQYF	TGTGCCAGCAGTTTAATCTGGGGAATACTTGTCGGAGAGACCCAGTACTTC
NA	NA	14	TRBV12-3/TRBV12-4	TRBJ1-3	CASSLGRSGNTIYF	TGTGCCAGCAGTTTGGGCCGCTCTGGAAACACCATATATTTT
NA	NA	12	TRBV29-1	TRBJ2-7	CSVSSGLYEQYF	TGCAGCGTTTCCTCAGGGTTATACGAGCAGTACTTC
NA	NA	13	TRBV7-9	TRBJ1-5	CASSEEGFQPQHF	TGTGCCAGCAGCGAAGAGGGGTTTCAGCCCCAGCATTTT
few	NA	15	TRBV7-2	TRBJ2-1	CASRFREPKVNEQFF	TGTGCCAGCAGGTTCCGGGAACCCAAAGTGAATGAGCAGTTCTTC
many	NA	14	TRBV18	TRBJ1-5	CASSPTGINQPQHF	TGTGCCAGCTCACCAACCGGGATCAATCAGCCCCAGCATTTT
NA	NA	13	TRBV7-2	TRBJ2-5	CASSLARGETQYF	TGTGCCAGCAGCTTAGCGCGGGGCGAGACCCAGTACTTC
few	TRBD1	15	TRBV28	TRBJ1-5	CASSSTGTSNQPQHF	TGTGCCAGCAGTTCGACAGGGACTAGCAATCAGCCCCAGCATTTT
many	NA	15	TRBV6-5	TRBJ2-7	CASSFRTGRENEQYF	TGTGCCAGCAGTTTCCGGACAGGTCGGGAGAACGAGCAGTACTTC
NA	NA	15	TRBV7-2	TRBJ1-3	CASSLIPGIGNTIYF	TGTGCCAGCAGCTTAATTCCGGGGATCGGAAACACCATATATTTT
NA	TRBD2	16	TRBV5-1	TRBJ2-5	CASSLSIAGGPKTQYF	TGCGCCAGCAGCCTCAGCATAGCGGGAGGGCCCAAGACCCAGTACTTC
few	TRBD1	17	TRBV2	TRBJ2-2	CASSPPGTGRNTGELFF	TGTGCCAGCAGTCCCCCGGGGACAGGAAGGAACACCGGGGAGCTGTTTTTT
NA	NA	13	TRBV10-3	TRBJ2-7	CAIGISGAYEQYF	TGTGCCATCGGGATTTCGGGAGCCTACGAGCAGTACTTC
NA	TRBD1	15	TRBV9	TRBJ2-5	CASSLGQITWETQYF	TGTGCCAGCAGCTTGGGACAGATTACTTGGGAGACCCAGTACTTC
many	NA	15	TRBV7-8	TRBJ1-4	CASRTTGATNEKLFF	TGTGCCAGCAGAACTACAGGTGCAACTAATGAAAAACTGTTTTTT
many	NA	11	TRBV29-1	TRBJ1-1	CSVWTNTEAFF	TGCAGCGTTTGGACAAACACTGAAGCTTTCTTT
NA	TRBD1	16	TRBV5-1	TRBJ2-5	CASSPHRDRIGETQYF	TGCGCCAGCAGCCCCCATCGGGACAGGATAGGAGAGACCCAGTACTTC
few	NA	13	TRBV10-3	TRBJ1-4	CAISERGDEKLFF	TGTGCCATCAGTGAACGAGGGGATGAAAAACTGTTTTTT
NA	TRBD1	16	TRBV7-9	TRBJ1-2	CASSLSPQGAIEGYTF	TGTGCCAGCAGCTTAAGCCCCCAGGGGGCGATTGAAGGCTACACCTTC
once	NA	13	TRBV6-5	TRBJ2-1	CASTLDGAGEQFF	TGTGCCAGCACCTTAGACGGAGCAGGGGAGCAGTTCTTC
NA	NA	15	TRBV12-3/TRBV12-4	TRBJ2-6	CASSPGISGANVLTF	TGTGCCAGCAGCCCAGGGATCTCTGGGGCCAACGTCCTGACTTTC
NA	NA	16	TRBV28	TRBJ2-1	CASSLWPGSSYNEQFF	TGTGCCAGCAGTTTATGGCCAGGAAGCTCCTACAATGAGCAGTTCTTC
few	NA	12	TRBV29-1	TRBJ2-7	CSVEDQDYQQYF	TGCAGCGTTGAAGATCAAGACTACCAGCAGTACTTC
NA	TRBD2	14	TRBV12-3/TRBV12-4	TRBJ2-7	CASTWGGGPEEQYF	TGTGCCAGCACCTGGGGGGGAGGGCCGGAAGAGCAGTACTTC
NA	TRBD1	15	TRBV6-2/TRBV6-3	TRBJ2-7	CASSPRTGVIYEQYF	TGTGCCAGCAGCCCCCGGACAGGGGTTATCTACGAGCAGTACTTC
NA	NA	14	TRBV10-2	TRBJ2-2	CASEYSGNTGELFF	TGCGCCAGCGAATATAGCGGGAACACCGGGGAGCTGTTTTTT
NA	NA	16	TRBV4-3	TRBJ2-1	CASSPRGLAENNEQFF	TGCGCCAGCAGCCCCCGTGGATTAGCGGAAAACAATGAGCAGTTCTTC
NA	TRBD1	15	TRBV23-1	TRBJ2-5	CASSHLQGAWETQYF	TGCGCCAGCAGTCATCTTCAGGGGGCGTGGGAGACCCAGTACTTC